The present T cell receptor beta chain was sequenced within a study of human T cells and chemical hapten exposure. Time point here: patch test 3, about 24 weeks after DPC sensitization. As for treatment: therapeutic diphenylcyclopropenone sensitization with weekly scalp DPC. Blood, whole and unfractionated, served as the source for total RNA extraction. Participating donors were patients with alopecia, aged 18 to 70 years, considered appropriate candidates for DPC. The CDR3 consists of 16 residues. The germline CDR1 and CDR2 sequences are SEHNR and FQNEAQ (reference sequence). V was pared by 5 bases and J by 7 bases, with 10 bases of the junction left unmatched. This clonotype was recorded at least ten times. Each CDR3 protein is one row after TCRdb ran MiXCR on the RACE reads. The table lists 38,000 or so distinct CDR3 sequences, around a tenth of them singletons.

The chain uses TRBV7-9 and TRBJ2-1; 11 bases match TRBD2. The sample in question was whole blood, obtained in connection with sensitization to the hapten diphenylcyclopropenone (DPC). The source is a man aged 50-60 years with alopecia areata. Some clones in this sample may be carry-over from other donors' samples. This chain's CDR3 is CASSSTSGRGRNEQFF. The CDR3 DNA is TGTGCCAGCAGCAGTACTAGCGGGAGAGGGCGTAATGAGCAGTTCTTC.